The sequence of this T cell receptor (beta chain) was determined in a study of CD8+CD57+ T cells in acquired aplastic anemia. Researchers used genomic DNA as the template to profile TCR beta VDJ and CDR3. One entry per CDR3 protein, called by TCRdb with MiXCR from the reads. The data show 220,000 or so distinct CDR3 sequences, 60% to 80% seen once. CDR1 is SQVTM and CDR2 is ANQGSEA in the germline V gene. This CDR3 has 11 amino acids. Between the trimmed V and J ends, which lost 8 bases and 3 bases, there was a span of 11 bases. Patients chosen for sequencing had shown CD8+CD57+ cell expansion by flow cytometry.

The chain couples TRBV29-1 to TRBJ2-7; D possibly corresponds to TRBD1 (6 bases). This clonotype was sampled from a human donor with aplastic anemia. Sequenced input: sorted CD4+, CD8+, or CD8+CD57+ T cells (not recorded which) from PBMCs. The CDR3: CSSRDNYEQYF. CDR3 nucleotides: TGCAGCAGCCGGGACAACTACGAGCAGTACTTC.